This TCR beta chain appears in the sequencing data of a study of cytomegalovirus exposure and HLA in healthy donors. The wider study: As released early, the data held 85 million to 95 million unique TCRs from HLA-typed donors. Study-wide findings and caveats: Listed as cytomegalovirus-associated were 170 or so TCR beta chains. Analysis was carried out at a later point, and it linked a missense DCLRE1C variant to TCR beta V- and J-gene trimming.

Trimming removed 0 bases at V and 5 bases at J, with 9 bases between. Per the germline V gene, CDR1 is SGHDT and CDR2 is YYEEEE. The CDR3 extends over 14 amino acids. With regard to this clone: The antigen remains unidentified.

Primers included in the PCR were 60 Vbeta and 13 Jbeta primers. The method was immunoSEQ multiplex PCR; TCRdb's version includes in-frame clones alone and lacks a portion of them. The table has under 200,000 clones, around 88% seen once. Material for sequencing was PBMCs. This clonotype was sampled from a woman aged 18 to 35 in good health and CMV-seronegative. The chain carries TRBV5-6 and TRBJ1-5; D ambiguous. The CDR3 protein is CASSLGEPDQPQHF. The CDR3 DNA sequence: TGTGCCAGCAGCTTGGGGGAGCCAGATCAGCCCCAGCATTTT.